These 29 T cell receptor beta chains were all obtained from the same sample, sequenced in a study of blood T cell repertoires in COVID-19. Sequencing was performed with immunoSEQ multiplex PCR; in TCRdb, only in-frame clones are kept and a portion is missing. Among about 170,000 clones listed, around nine tenths were seen once. Sequencing was carried out using peripheral blood. These receptors were obtained from a man between 18 and 29 years old with active or convalescent COVID-19.

The chain joins TRBV6-6 to TRBJ2-1, with TRBD2 matching over 11 bases. V shed 6 bases, J shed 6 bases, and the junction held 7 bases outside the gene matches. Germline lookup yields CDR1 MNHNY and CDR2 SVGAGI (reference sequence). The CDR3 covers 15 residues. CDR3 amino acids: CASSLGTSGFNEQFF. In nucleotides, the CDR3 is TGTGCCAGCAGCTTGGGGACTAGCGGATTCAATGAGCAGTTCTTC.

V and J are TRBV3-1 (or the pseudogene TRBV3-2) and TRBJ2-2; the D gene is possibly TRBD2 (5 bases). Germline V gene lookup returns CDR1 LGHDT and CDR2 YNNKEL (reference sequence). CDR3 length: 12 amino acids. V dropped 6 bases and J dropped 9 bases, with 11 bases sitting between them. Here the CDR3 reads CASSLSDRELFF. In DNA, the CDR3 is TGTGCCAGCAGTCTTAGCGACCGGGAGCTGTTTTTT.

This chain links TRBV30 with TRBJ1-2; the match to TRBD1 covers 10 bases. The junction had 7 bases not matched to a gene; V was cut back by 4 bases and J by 2 bases. Germline CDR1 is GTSNPN and CDR2 is SVGIG (reference sequence). CDR3 length: 15 residues. The chain's CDR3 is CAWKRQGAVNYGYTF. In DNA, the CDR3 is TGTGCCTGGAAGAGACAGGGGGCGGTCAACTATGGCTACACCTTC.

V gene TRBV11-3 combines with J gene TRBJ1-6; D unclear. Trimming cost V 3 bases and J 9 bases, with 15 bases left between them. CDR1 is SGHNT and CDR2 is YENEEA in the germline V gene. This CDR3 contains 15 residues. This chain's CDR3 is CASSFSEGWGSPLHF. Written as DNA, the CDR3 is TGTGCCAGCAGCTTCTCGGAGGGTTGGGGTTCACCCCTCCACTTT.

The V call is TRBV5-5, the J call TRBJ2-3; D is uncertain. Germline CDR1 is SGHKS and CDR2 is YYEKEE (reference sequence). The CDR3 sequence is 12 residues long. Trimming took 4 bases from V and 7 from J, leaving 10 bases between them. CDR3 nucleotides: TGTGCCAGCAGCCTCGGAGAGAATACGCAGTATTTT. This encodes CASSLGENTQYF. Filled out from reference TRBV5-5 and TRBJ2-3, the complete variable domain reads DAGVTQSPTHLIKTRGQQVTLRCSPISGHKSVSWYQQVLGQGPQFIFQYYEKEERGRGNFPDRFSARQFPNYSSELNVNALLLGDSALYLCASSLGENTQYFGPGTRLTVL.

The chain uses TRBV27 and TRBJ2-2; 7 bases align to TRBD2. The germline gives CDR1 MNHEY, CDR2 SMNVEV (reference sequence). V lost 5 bases to trimming and J lost 0 bases; unmatched junction nucleotides: 6. The CDR3 totals 16 residues. CDR3 loop: CASSTWTRTNTGELFF. In nucleotides, the CDR3 is TGTGCCAGCAGTACCTGGACTAGGACGAACACCGGGGAGCTGTTTTTT.

The chain is built from TRBV11-2 and TRBJ2-2; 11 bases line up with TRBD2. This CDR3 comprises 18 residues. The ends lost 1 base at V and 5 bases at J; junction bases unmatched: 9. Germline values: CDR1 SGHAT, CDR2 FQNNGV. CDR3 sequence (DNA): TGTGCCAGCAGCTTAGGCCCTAGCGGGGGGCGGTGGACCGGGGAGCTGTTTTTT. This codes for CASSLGPSGGRWTGELFF.

This chain connects TRBV28 to TRBJ1-3; D might be TRBD1 (6 bases). The germline gives CDR1 MDHEN, CDR2 SYDVKM. CDR3 length equals 14 residues. V was shortened by 7 bases and J by 4 bases, with 14 bases between the two germline ends. The CDR3 reads CASTWAGVGNTIYF. CDR3 coding DNA: TGTGCCAGCACCTGGGCAGGGGTAGGAAACACCATATATTTT.

The V call is TRBV7-9, the J call TRBJ1-2; the match to TRBD1 covers 9 bases. CDR3 size: 16 residues. Looked up from germline, CDR1 is SEHNR and CDR2 is FQNEAQ (reference sequence). After removal of 7 bases from V and 7 bases from J, the junction contained 16 bases not matched to a gene. DNA for the CDR3: TGTGCCAGCAAACCCCGGGGGGACAGGGTGGTAGGTGGCTACACCTTC. It specifies CASKPRGDRVVGGYTF.

The chain links TRBV3-1 (or the pseudogene TRBV3-2) to TRBJ2-1, with D possibly TRBD1 on 6 matching bases. In germline, CDR1 is LGHDT, CDR2 YNNKEL (reference sequence). CDR3 length: 15 amino acids. V lost 8 bases and J 5 bases, leaving 19 bases between the germline ends. The CDR3 region is CASHDTRGTHNEQFF. CDR3 in DNA: TGTGCCAGCCACGATACAAGGGGGACCCACAATGAGCAGTTCTTC.

This clone was detected a few times. The J gene is TRBJ1-6, the V gene TRBV6-4; 9 nucleotides line up with TRBD1. Germline V gene sequence: CDR1 MRHNA, CDR2 SNTAGT. The CDR3 is 14 amino acids. J gave up 10 bases and V 6 bases, and 7 bases lay outside the gene matches. CDR3 DNA sequence: TGTGCCAGCAGCAGCGGGACAGGGAACTCACCCCTCCACTTT. It translates to CASSSGTGNSPLHF.

V gene TRBV11-1 combines with J gene TRBJ2-7, with a possible D match to TRBD1 (6 bases). V gave up 5 bases and J gave up 0 bases, with 11 bases separating them. The CDR3 spans 14 residues. CDR1 and CDR2 (germline): SGHAT, FQDESV (reference sequence). Here the CDR3 reads CASSMPQGSYEQYF. The CDR3 DNA reads TGTGCCAGCAGCATGCCACAGGGCTCCTACGAGCAGTACTTC.

V usage is TRBV19 and J usage is TRBJ1-1; no clear D. Trimming stripped 5 bases from V and 0 bases from J, with 16 bases between. The V gene's germline CDR1 is LNHDA and CDR2 SQIVND (reference sequence). This CDR3 has 16 residues. The CDR3 DNA is TGTGCCAGTAGTCCACAGTCGGCAGCCATGAACACTGAAGCTTTCTTT. It codes for CASSPQSAAMNTEAFF.

The J gene is TRBJ2-1, the V gene TRBV6-2 or TRBV6-3; maybe TRBD1 (6 bases). The germline V gene encodes CDR1 MNHEY and CDR2 SVGEGT. V lost 4 bases to trimming and J lost 0 bases, with 16 bases between them. This CDR3 has 17 residues. The CDR3 region has the DNA TGTGCCAGCAGTTTAAGGGGCGGACAGAGCTCCTACAATGAGCAGTTCTTC. Protein: CASSLRGGQSSYNEQFF.

This clone was observed a few times. The genes are TRBV4-3 and TRBJ2-7; 8 bases agree with TRBD1. The CDR3 is 14 amino acids. V was pared by 4 bases and J by 7 bases, with 9 bases of the junction left unmatched. The germline V gene encodes CDR1 LGHNA and CDR2 YSLEER. The CDR3 region is CASSPRTGQGEQYF. The CDR3 DNA reads TGCGCCAGCAGCCCCCGGACAGGGCAGGGAGAGCAGTACTTC.

The chain couples TRBV13 to TRBJ2-3, with 11 nucleotides matching TRBD2. V trimming: 0 bases; J trimming: 4 bases; junction bases outside the gene matches: 0. The CDR3 runs 15 residues. The germline V gene has CDR1 PRHDT and CDR2 FYEKMQ (reference sequence). In DNA, the CDR3 is TGTGCCAGCAGCTTAGGGGGACTAGCGGCAGATACGCAGTATTTT. This sequence encodes CASSLGGLAADTQYF.

This chain uses TRBV10-3 with TRBJ1-6; 8 bases fit TRBD1. Per the germline V gene, CDR1 is ENHRY and CDR2 is SYGVKD. The CDR3 covers 13 residues. The V gene end was trimmed by 10 bases and the J gene end by 8 bases; junction bases not matched to a gene: 7. The CDR3 nucleotides are TGTGCCACCGAAACGGACAGGGATTCACCCCTCCACTTT. Protein product: CATETDRDSPLHF.

The CDR3 bases are TGCGCCAGCAGCCTCTCGACAGGGGACGGAAACACCATATATTTT. It translates to CASSLSTGDGNTIYF. This chain links TRBV4-1 with TRBJ1-3; TRBD1 aligns across 8 bases. The CDR3 runs 15 residues. J gave up 4 bases and V 4 bases, and 6 bases lay outside the gene matches. CDR1 is MGHRA, CDR2 YSYEKL, per germline.

J is TRBJ2-7 and V is TRBV9; either TRBD1 or TRBD2 may supply D (6 bases each). V was cut by 4 bases and J by 0 bases, with 11 bases left in between. Germline CDR1 and CDR2: SGDLS and YYNGEE. This CDR3 comprises 14 residues. The CDR3 DNA reads TGTGCCAGCAGCCTAGGGGGACTCTCCTACGAGCAGTACTTC. This translates into CASSLGGLSYEQYF.

The V gene is TRBV5-1, the J gene TRBJ1-1; 10 bases line up with TRBD1. The V segment lost 4 bases and the J segment 3 bases; nucleotides outside the gene matches: 6. Per the germline V gene, CDR1 is SGHRS and CDR2 is YFSETQ. This CDR3 has 15 amino acids. The CDR3 spells CASSERQGAYTEAFF. In nucleotides, the CDR3 is TGCGCCAGCAGCGAAAGACAGGGGGCGTACACTGAAGCTTTCTTT.

CDR3 nucleotides: TGTGCCAGCAGGGAGGGGGCGGAAGAGCCCCAGCATTTT. Translated: CASREGAEEPQHF. The chain combines TRBV12-3 or TRBV12-4 with TRBJ1-5; 7 bases agree with TRBD1. The CDR3 spans 13 residues. Losses at the gene ends were 6 bases for V and 8 bases for J; bases not matched to a gene: 7.

The chain employs TRBV15 and TRBJ2-5; possibly TRBD2 for D (6 bases). Germline CDR1 and CDR2: LNHNV and YYDKDF (reference sequence). The V and J ends lost 1 base and 2 bases respectively, with 8 bases between them. CDR3 size: 14 residues. The CDR3 DNA reads as TGTGCCACCAGCAGAGTAGCGGAACAAGAGACCCAGTACTTC. Translation: CATSRVAEQETQYF.

A single count supports this clone. The gene calls are TRBV5-1 and TRBJ1-1, with 7 bases that match TRBD1. Germline values: CDR1 SGHRS, CDR2 YFSETQ. J gave up 3 bases and V 3 bases, and 8 bases lay outside the gene matches. The length of the CDR3 is 15 residues. The CDR3 is CASSYGQAGYTEAFF. The CDR3 DNA reads as TGCGCCAGCAGCTATGGACAGGCCGGGTACACTGAAGCTTTCTTT.

The rearrangement links TRBV18 to TRBJ2-5, with D unresolved. V was shortened by 3 bases and J by 1 base, with 6 bases between the two germline ends. There are 13 residues in the CDR3. Germline CDR1 and CDR2: KGHSH and LQKENI. Here the CDR3 DNA reads TGTGCCAGCTCACCCACAGCCCAAGAGACCCAGTACTTC. Its translation is CASSPTAQETQYF.

In this sample, this clone turned up once. The chain carries TRBV9 and TRBJ2-2; D might be TRBD1 (5 bases). Germline-derived CDR1 and CDR2 are SGDLS and YYNGEE. Trimming left V 4 bases short and J 6 bases short, with 16 bases between. This CDR3 has 15 residues. The CDR3 sequence: CASSPVGVRAGELFF. The CDR3, as DNA: TGTGCCAGCAGCCCGGTAGGGGTTCGAGCCGGGGAGCTGTTTTTT.

The rearrangement joins TRBV9 to TRBJ2-1, with a weak D call TRBD2 (6 bases). The ends were cut back, 0 bases at V and 5 bases at J, with 9 bases in the middle. The CDR3 consists of 14 residues. Germline CDR1 is SGDLS and CDR2 is YYNGEE. CDR3 bases: TGTGCCAGCAGCGTAGTATGGACTAACAATGAGCAGTTCTTC. Protein product: CASSVVWTNNEQFF.

CDR3 region: CASSPEARHNEQFF. In nucleotides, the CDR3 is TGCGCCAGCAGCCCGGAGGCCAGACACAATGAGCAGTTCTTC. This chain links TRBV5-1 with TRBJ2-1; D might be TRBD2 (5 bases). The germline gives CDR1 SGHRS, CDR2 YFSETQ. CDR3 length: 14 residues. V lost 4 bases to trimming and J lost 5 bases, with 13 bases between them.

The V and J genes are TRBV5-6 and TRBJ2-4, with D possibly TRBD1 on 6 matching bases. V lost 2 bases, J lost 0 bases, and 9 bases lay in between. The CDR3 is made up of 15 amino acids. Germline CDR1 is SGHDT and CDR2 is YYEEEE. The CDR3 DNA is TGTGCCAGCAGCTTACAGGGTCTAGCCAAAAACATTCAGTACTTC. This sequence encodes CASSLQGLAKNIQYF.

The V gene is TRBV19, the J gene TRBJ2-2; 11 bases line up with TRBD2. V shed 5 bases and J 5 bases; nucleotides not matched to a gene: 13. Germline V lookup: CDR1 LNHDA, CDR2 SQIVND (reference sequence). This CDR3 is built from 18 residues. The CDR3 DNA sequence: TGTGCCAGTAGTCCCCAGGTGGTAGCGGGAGGGTGGACCGGGGAGCTGTTTTTT. As protein: CASSPQVVAGGWTGELFF.